This T cell receptor beta chain was captured by sequencing in a study of blood T cell repertoires in COVID-19. There are 13 residues in the CDR3. V shed 5 bases and J shed 5 bases, with 11 bases lying between them. The germline CDR1 and CDR2 sequences are SGHVS and FNYEAQ. Authors' analysis steps: Scientists estimated how many nucleated cells there were by amplifying reference gene primers. TCRdb's copy holds only in-frame clones and misses some; the assay was immunoSEQ multiplex PCR. V, J and clone size are those of that table, while D and trimming were read from the DNA. Among around 64,000 clones listed, around 88% were seen once.

The TCR originated in a woman aged 80 or older with acute or convalescent COVID-19. The chain is built from TRBV7-6 and TRBJ2-3; no clear D gene. The sequencing input was peripheral blood. The CDR3 DNA reads TGTGCCAGCAGCCCCCCCCATAGAGATACGCAGTATTTT. Translation: CASSPPHRDTQYF.